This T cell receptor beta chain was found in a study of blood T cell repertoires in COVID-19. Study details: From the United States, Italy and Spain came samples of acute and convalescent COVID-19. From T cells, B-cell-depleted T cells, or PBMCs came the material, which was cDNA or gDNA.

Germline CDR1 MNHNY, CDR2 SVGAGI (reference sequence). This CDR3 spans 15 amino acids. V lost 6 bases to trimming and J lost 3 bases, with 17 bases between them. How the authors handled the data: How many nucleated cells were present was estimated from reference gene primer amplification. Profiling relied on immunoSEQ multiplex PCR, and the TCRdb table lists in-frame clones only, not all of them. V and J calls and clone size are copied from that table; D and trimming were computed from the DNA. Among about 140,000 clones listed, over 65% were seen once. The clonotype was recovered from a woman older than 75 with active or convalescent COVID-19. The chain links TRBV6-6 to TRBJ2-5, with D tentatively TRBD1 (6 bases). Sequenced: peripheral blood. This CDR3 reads CASSRLEDRKETQYF. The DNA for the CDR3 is TGTGCCAGCAGCCGACTTGAAGACAGGAAAGAGACCCAGTACTTC.